These 29 T cell receptor beta chains were all obtained from the same sample, sequenced in a study of pediatric ulcerative colitis (dated by TCRdb to 2018 to 2020). Library generation was performed with the immunoSEQ multiplex PCR assay. The table was pulled from immuneACCESS by TCRdb, which kept in-frame rearrangements only. Such tables lose some clones; where checked, under half of the loss comes from unresolved V genes, and the rest has no known cause. The sample table holds 10,000 or so clones, of which over 70% were seen once. The ten largest account for around 7% of the sample. Sequenced input: blood. These receptors were collected from a girl aged 10 to 17 with moderate ulcerative colitis.

A few counts support this clone. DNA for the CDR3: TGTGCCAGCAGCGTAGGGGCTCCGGGACAGTTCAATTCACCCCTCCACTTT. Protein sequence: CASSVGAPGQFNSPLHF. V gene TRBV9 combines with J gene TRBJ1-6; 7 bases are shared with TRBD1. Germline V CDR1 and CDR2: SGDLS, YYNGEE. The CDR3 sequence is 17 residues long. J was trimmed by 7 bases and V by 0 bases; bases with no gene match: 10.

The chain links TRBV7-8 to TRBJ2-1, with D hard to call. The length of the CDR3 is 13 residues. The germline V gene has CDR1 SGHVS and CDR2 FQNEAQ. Trimming took 3 bases from V and 7 from J, leaving 10 bases between them. CDR3 loop: CASSFMGKNEQFF. The CDR3 nucleotides are TGTGCCAGCAGCTTCATGGGCAAAAATGAGCAGTTCTTC.

This chain uses TRBV10-3 with TRBJ2-1; D not certain. The CDR3 runs 14 residues. The V gene lost 2 bases and the J gene lost 5 bases, with 10 bases spanning the gap. Germline values: CDR1 ENHRY, CDR2 SYGVKD. CDR3 amino acids: CAISEDLSNNEQFF. In DNA form, the CDR3 reads TGTGCCATCAGTGAGGACCTATCGAACAATGAGCAGTTCTTC.

V and J are TRBV28 and TRBJ2-7, with D perhaps TRBD1 (5 bases). The CDR3 is 15 amino acids. The V end was cut by 1 base, the J end by 5 bases, with 15 bases between. Germline CDR1 is MDHEN and CDR2 is SYDVKM. This CDR3 reads CASSLSQGFIDEQYF. CDR3 nucleotides: TGTGCCAGCAGTTTATCCCAGGGATTTATCGACGAGCAGTACTTC.

The chain is built from TRBV29-1 and TRBJ1-5, with TRBD1 as a possible D gene (6 bases). V was clipped by 4 bases and J by 4 bases, with 20 bases between them. The CDR3 consists of 16 residues. Germline values: CDR1 SQVTM, CDR2 ANQGSEA. CDR3 nucleotides: TGCAGCGTTGCTGAGCGCAGTACAGGGAGAAATCAGCCCCAGCATTTT. Protein sequence: CSVAERSTGRNQPQHF.

V and J are TRBV11-3 and TRBJ2-2; D gene uncertain. The V and J ends lost 1 base and 5 bases respectively, with 8 bases between them. The CDR3 sequence is 14 residues long. CDR1 and CDR2 (germline): SGHNT, YENEEA. CDR3: CASSLVSATGELFF. Written as DNA, the CDR3 is TGTGCCAGCAGCTTAGTCTCCGCGACCGGGGAGCTGTTTTTT.

The CDR3 DNA reads as TGTGCCAGCAGCTTAGGTCCTGGGGGGCTGAACACTGAAGCTTTCTTT. Translation: CASSLGPGGLNTEAFF. The rearrangement uses TRBV7-8 and TRBJ1-1; the D gene is possibly TRBD1 (6 bases). The CDR3 covers 16 residues. The germline gives CDR1 SGHVS, CDR2 FQNEAQ. V lost 1 base and J 0 bases, leaving 12 bases between the germline ends.

The V call is TRBV5-6, the J call TRBJ2-3; D is uncertain. The CDR3 runs to 13 residues. Germline loops: CDR1 SGHDT, CDR2 YYEEEE. V was clipped by 1 base and J by 4 bases, with 7 bases between them. The CDR3 loop is CASSLRPSDTQYF. CDR3 sequence (DNA): TGTGCCAGCAGCTTGCGGCCGTCAGATACGCAGTATTTT. The full variable domain, its missing parts supplied by reference TRBV5-6 and TRBJ2-3, is DAGVTQSPTHLIKTRGQQVTLRCSPKSGHDTVSWYQQALGQGPQFIFQYYEEEERQRGNFPDRFSGHQFPNYSSELNVNALLLGDSALYLCASSLRPSDTQYFGPGTRLTVL.

The V call is TRBV20-1, the J call TRBJ2-7; the D is unclear. The ends were cut back, 1 base at V and 1 base at J, with 2 bases in the middle. This CDR3 is built from 11 residues. Germline V gives CDR1 DFQATT, CDR2 SNEGSKA (reference sequence). The CDR3 sequence is CSARVSYEQYF. In DNA form, the CDR3 reads TGCAGTGCTAGAGTATCCTACGAGCAGTACTTC.

V is TRBV19 and J is TRBJ2-6; D ambiguous. The CDR3 spans 15 residues. V lost 9 bases and J 2 bases, leaving 14 bases between the germline ends. CDR1 is LNHDA, CDR2 SQIVND, per germline (reference sequence). This chain's CDR3 is CASHSLGPGANVLTF. The CDR3 DNA is TGTGCCAGCCACTCCCTGGGCCCTGGGGCCAACGTCCTGACTTTC.

The V and J genes are TRBV7-3 and TRBJ2-3, with 13 bases lining up with TRBD2. There are 18 residues in the CDR3. Trimming took 1 base from V and 0 from J; bases not matched to a gene: 4. Germline V gives CDR1 SGHTA, CDR2 FQGTGA. The DNA of the CDR3 is TGTGCCAGCAGCTTAAGGGGGACTAGCGGGACTAGCACAGATACGCAGTATTTT. It is translated as CASSLRGTSGTSTDTQYF. Full variable domain (rest looked up from reference TRBV7-3 and TRBJ2-3): GAGVSQTPSNKVTEKGKYVELRCDPISGHTALYWYRQSLGQGPEFLIYFQGTGAADDSGLPNDRFFAVRPEGSVSTLKIQRTERGDSAVYLCASSLRGTSGTSTDTQYFGPGTRLTVL.

The genes are TRBV7-9 and TRBJ1-3, with no clear D. The V gene's germline CDR1 is SEHNR and CDR2 FQNEAQ (reference sequence). Trimming removed 3 bases from V and 3 bases from J, with 15 bases in between. The CDR3 extends over 16 amino acids. In DNA form, the CDR3 reads TGTGCCAGCAGCTTGGACGGGGTGAGGCATGGAAACACCATATATTTT. Translating it yields CASSLDGVRHGNTIYF.

V and J are TRBV27 and TRBJ1-1; weak D call: TRBD1 (5 bases). The germline CDR1 and CDR2 sequences are MNHEY and SMNVEV (reference sequence). V lost 4 bases and J 4 bases, leaving 16 bases between the germline ends. The CDR3 consists of 15 residues. CDR3 residues: CASSSSGYPSTEAFF. DNA of the CDR3: TGTGCCAGCAGTTCCTCAGGGTACCCTAGCACTGAAGCTTTCTTT.

V is TRBV7-3 and J is TRBJ2-5; a possible D gene is TRBD1 (6 bases). Trimming removed 2 bases at V and 3 bases at J, with 7 bases between. Germline CDR1 is SGHTA and CDR2 is FQGTGA. CDR3 length: 13 residues. CDR3 nucleotide sequence: TGTGCCAGCAGCTTACCAGGGGAAGAGACCCAGTACTTC. The encoded protein is CASSLPGEETQYF.

The gene calls are TRBV27 and TRBJ2-1; D gene ambiguous. Trimming took off 6 bases at V and 0 bases at J, with 12 bases between the two ends. The germline CDR1 and CDR2 sequences are MNHEY and SMNVEV (reference sequence). The CDR3 spans 15 residues. In DNA, the CDR3 is TGTGCCAGCAGAGACGGGTCGAGCTCCTACAATGAGCAGTTCTTC. Translation gives CASRDGSSSYNEQFF.

The J gene is TRBJ2-5, the V gene TRBV2, with 13 nucleotides matching TRBD2. This CDR3 has 14 amino acids. Germline V gene sequence: CDR1 SNHLY, CDR2 FYNNEI. Unmatched junction bases numbered 8, after V lost 4 bases and J lost 12 bases. CDR3 DNA sequence: TGTGCCAGCAGTGCGCCGGGACTAGCGGGATCGGAGTACTTC. This gives the protein CASSAPGLAGSEYF.

Only a few counts were recorded for this clone. The chain carries TRBV29-1 and TRBJ2-3; D assignment may be TRBD1 or TRBD2 (5 bases each). There are 14 residues in the CDR3. Deletions cut 6 bases from V and 4 bases from J, with 17 bases between. Germline lookup yields CDR1 SQVTM and CDR2 ANQGSEA. DNA of the CDR3: TGCAGCGTCGAGGAAAACTGGGGGTCAGATACGCAGTATTTT. This translates into CSVEENWGSDTQYF.

The rearrangement links TRBV29-1 to TRBJ1-1, with a possible D match to TRBD1 (5 bases). The CDR3 extends over 15 amino acids. Germline assignment: CDR1 SQVTM and CDR2 ANQGSEA. V was pared by 6 bases and J by 0 bases, with 17 bases between. CDR3 nucleotide sequence: TGCAGCGTGAAACCAGGGTGGGGCATGAACACTGAAGCTTTCTTT. Its translation: CSVKPGWGMNTEAFF.

The V call is TRBV9, the J call TRBJ1-5; D possibly corresponds to TRBD1 (5 bases). Between the trimmed V and J ends, which lost 4 bases and 7 bases, there was a span of 12 bases. Germline CDR1 SGDLS, CDR2 YYNGEE. The CDR3 loop spans 13 amino acids. The CDR3 loop is CASSPEWDQPQHF. The CDR3, as DNA: TGTGCCAGCAGCCCGGAGTGGGACCAGCCCCAGCATTTT.

The chain couples TRBV7-2 to TRBJ2-5; D ambiguous. Trimming shortened V by 2 bases and J by 3 bases, and 7 bases separated the two germline ends. The germline gives CDR1 SGHTA, CDR2 FQGNSA. The CDR3 consists of 13 residues. The CDR3 DNA reads as TGTGCCAGCAGCTTATACCTAAAAGAGACCCAGTACTTC. This sequence encodes CASSLYLKETQYF.

The V gene is TRBV9, the J gene TRBJ2-1; the D is unclear. Between the trimmed V and J ends, which lost 0 bases and 7 bases, there was a span of 14 bases. The CDR3 runs to 15 residues. Germline-derived CDR1 and CDR2 are SGDLS and YYNGEE. CDR3 in DNA: TGTGCCAGCAGCGTAGACGGGTCGGAATGGAATGAGCAGTTCTTC. As protein: CASSVDGSEWNEQFF.

J is TRBJ1-1 and V is TRBV4-1, with 7 bases aligning to TRBD1. CDR1 MGHRA and CDR2 YSYEKL come from the germline V gene. The CDR3 covers 15 residues. The trim removed 0 bases at V and 5 bases at J, leaving 6 bases unmatched. CDR3 nucleotide sequence: TGCGCCAGCAGCCAAGAAGACAGGGCGGGAACTGAAGCTTTCTTT. Its protein is CASSQEDRAGTEAFF.

The chain carries TRBV27 and TRBJ2-7; TRBD1 aligns across 9 bases. Germline CDR1 MNHEY, CDR2 SMNVEV (reference sequence). J lost 1 base, V lost 6 bases, and 13 bases had no gene match. This CDR3 spans 17 amino acids. The CDR3 region is CASRRDRVYLGSYEQYF. The CDR3 DNA reads TGTGCCAGCAGGAGGGACAGGGTGTACTTAGGGTCCTACGAGCAGTACTTC.

The genes are TRBV29-1 and TRBJ2-3; 7 bases map to TRBD1. This CDR3 has 15 amino acids. CDR1 SQVTM and CDR2 ANQGSEA come from the germline V gene. V dropped 7 bases and J dropped 2; count of bases not matched to a gene: 12. CDR3 residues: CSAKGKQGSTDTQYF. CDR3 nucleotides: TGCAGCGCCAAGGGAAAACAGGGGTCCACAGATACGCAGTATTTT.

Remarks on this clone: The junction shows a germline mismatch at one end, possibly a read error. This chain links TRBV2 with TRBJ1-6, with 7 bases fitting TRBD1. Germline CDR1 reads SNHLY; CDR2 reads FYNNEI. The CDR3 is 15 residues long. The CDR3 DNA sequence: TGTGCCAGCAGGGAAGGGGGCTCTCGTAATTCACCCCTCCACTTT. Protein sequence: CASREGGSRNSPLHF.

This clone turned up a few times. This chain uses TRBV28 with TRBJ1-1; D remains unclear. The germline gives CDR1 MDHEN, CDR2 SYDVKM. The CDR3 totals 16 residues. Trimming shortened V by 7 bases and J by 0 bases, and 18 bases separated the two germline ends. CDR3: CASTQNRGNLNTEAFF. The CDR3 region has the DNA TGTGCCAGCACGCAGAATCGGGGAAACCTGAACACTGAAGCTTTCTTT.

On this clone: This sample includes further DNA sequences coding for the same CDR3. The genes are TRBV5-1 and TRBJ2-1, with 11 bases aligning to TRBD2. J gave up 4 bases and V 3 bases, and 0 bases lay outside the gene matches. The germline V gene encodes CDR1 SGHRS and CDR2 YFSETQ. This CDR3 is 14 amino acids long. The CDR3 loop is CASSSSGGYNEQFF. The CDR3 nucleotides read TGCGCCAGCAGCTCTAGCGGGGGGTACAATGAGCAGTTCTTC. The variable domain in full, completed from reference TRBV5-1 and TRBJ2-1, reads KAGVTQTPRYLIKTRGQQVTLSCSPISGHRSVSWYQQTPGQGLQFLFEYFSETQRNKGNFPGRFSGRQFSNSRSEMNVSTLELGDSALYLCASSSSGGYNEQFFGPGTRLTVL.

The genes are TRBV9 and TRBJ1-1; D is perhaps TRBD1 (5 bases). There are 14 residues in the CDR3. Trimming took off 0 bases at V and 6 bases at J, with 12 bases between the two ends. The germline gives CDR1 SGDLS, CDR2 YYNGEE. The CDR3 loop reads CASSVVGDYAEAFF. Written as DNA, the CDR3 is TGTGCCAGCAGCGTAGTGGGGGATTACGCTGAAGCTTTCTTT.

This clone was counted a few times. The V call is TRBV6-1, the J call TRBJ1-5; D is perhaps TRBD1 (5 bases). With 2 bases removed from V and 1 base from J, the gap between germline ends came to 12 bases. The germline V gene has CDR1 MNHNS and CDR2 SASEGT. This CDR3 comprises 16 residues. The DNA for the CDR3 is TGTGCCAGCAGTGAATGGGGGGGTTTGAGCAATCAGCCCCAGCATTTT. It yields the protein CASSEWGGLSNQPQHF.